The 3 T cell receptor beta chains given below trace back to one sample, sequenced in a study of T-cell memory formation after mild COVID-19. One entry per CDR3 protein, called by TCRdb with MiXCR from the 5' RACE reads. The table has about 560,000 distinct CDR3 sequences, less than 25% seen once. Sequencing was performed on PBMCs or a T cell subset sorted from them (not recorded which). These receptors were taken from an adult woman who had mild COVID-19 (a few samples of this study predate the infection). Cell type and time point are not known.

The chain uses TRBV5-1 and TRBJ1-3; tentative D call: TRBD1 (6 bases). The CDR3 has 14 residues. Germline-derived CDR1 and CDR2 are SGHRS and YFSETQ. The V and J ends lost 5 bases and 1 base respectively, with 10 bases between them. The CDR3 region is CASRNTGSGNTIYF. The CDR3 DNA sequence: TGCGCCAGCAGAAATACAGGGTCTGGAAACACCATATATTTT. Full variable domain (missing parts from reference TRBV5-1 and TRBJ1-3): KAGVTQTPRYLIKTRGQQVTLSCSPISGHRSVSWYQQTPGQGLQFLFEYFSETQRNKGNFPGRFSGRQFSNSRSEMNVSTLELGDSALYLCASRNTGSGNTIYFGEGSWLTVV.

The J gene is TRBJ1-2, the V gene TRBV7-8; D ambiguous. From germline, CDR1 is SGHVS and CDR2 FQNEAQ. The ends were cut back, 2 bases at V and 8 bases at J, with 18 bases in the middle. The CDR3 runs 15 residues. The CDR3 loop is CASSLSPSLLGGYTF. DNA for the CDR3: TGTGCCAGCAGCTTATCCCCCTCACTCCTCGGAGGCTACACCTTC. The full variable domain, rest sourced from reference TRBV7-8 and TRBJ1-2, is GAGVSQSPRYKVAKRGQDVALRCDPISGHVSLFWYQQALGQGPEFLTYFQNEAQLDKSGLPSDRFFAERPEGSVSTLKIQRTQQEDSAVYLCASSLSPSLLGGYTFGSGTRLTVV.

This rearrangement joins TRBV7-9 to TRBJ2-3, with unresolved D. With 5 bases removed from V and 6 bases from J, the gap between germline ends came to 15 bases. The CDR3 covers 14 residues. Per germline, CDR1 SEHNR and CDR2 FQNEAQ (reference sequence). CDR3: CASSPPRKTDTQYF. The CDR3 region has the DNA TGTGCCAGCAGCCCTCCCCGGAAGACCGATACGCAGTATTTT.